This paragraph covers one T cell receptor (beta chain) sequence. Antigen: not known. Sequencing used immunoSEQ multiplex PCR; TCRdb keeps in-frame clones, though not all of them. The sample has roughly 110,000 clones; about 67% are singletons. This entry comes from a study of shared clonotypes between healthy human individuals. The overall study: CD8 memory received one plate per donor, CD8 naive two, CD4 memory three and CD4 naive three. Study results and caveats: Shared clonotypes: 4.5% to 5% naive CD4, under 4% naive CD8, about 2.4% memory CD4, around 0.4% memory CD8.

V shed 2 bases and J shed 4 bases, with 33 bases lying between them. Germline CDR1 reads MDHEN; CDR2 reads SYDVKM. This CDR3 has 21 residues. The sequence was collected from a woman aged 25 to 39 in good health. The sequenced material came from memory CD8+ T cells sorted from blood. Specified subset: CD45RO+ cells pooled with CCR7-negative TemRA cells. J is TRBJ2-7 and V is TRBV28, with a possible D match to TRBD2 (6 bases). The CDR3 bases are TGTGCCAGCAGTTTAGGGTCGGGGAGGTTTTTGGGAGGAGGGGCGGCGTACGAGCAGTACTTC. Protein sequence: CASSLGSGRFLGGGAAYEQYF.